This TCR beta chain was documented in a study of blood T cell repertoires in COVID-19. For the study at large: Donors in the United States, Italy and Spain gave samples during acute or convalescent COVID-19.

In the original analysis: Amplification of reference gene primers was used by the study to estimate nucleated cell counts. TCRdb keeps only in-frame clones here, not all; method: immunoSEQ multiplex PCR. That table gives V, J and clone size, and the DNA gave D and trimming. This table holds a few hundred thousand clones, around 91% found once. Each participant's cohort was designated according to participant-reported clinical history. The source of this sequence is a man aged 25 to 45 who had recovered from COVID-19. Sequenced: PBMCs or T cells enriched from blood (not recorded which).

Written as DNA, the CDR3 is TGTGCCAGCAGCACCGGGGGGGGACGGGACTACGAGCAGTACTTC. This codes for CASSTGGGRDYEQYF. The chain recombines TRBV7-8 with TRBJ2-7, with 8 bases fitting TRBD2. Germline CDR1 and CDR2: SGHVS and FQNEAQ. The CDR3 runs to 15 residues. V lost 5 bases, J lost 3 bases, and 9 bases stayed unmatched.